This TCR beta chain was recorded in a study of T-cell memory formation after mild COVID-19. Study details: The TCR clusters were mostly specific to one donor. The study's findings and limits: Among CD4+ contracting clones, most were CM and EM, and CD8+ ones EMRA.

The CDR3 has 17 residues. Losses at the gene ends were 5 bases for V and 0 bases for J; bases not matched to a gene: 6. Germline CDR1 reads LGHNT; CDR2 reads FRNRAP. TCRdb recomputed calls from the 5' RACE reads with MiXCR, one row per CDR3 protein. The repertoire includes 120,000 to 150,000 distinct CDR3 sequences, about 5.5% of them detected once, and roughly 2.1% sits in the top ten. Only a few counts were recorded for this clonotype. Its antigen is as yet unknown. The sequenced sample was PBMCs or a T cell subset sorted from them (not recorded which). The sequence was collected from an adult woman who had mild COVID-19 (a few samples of this study predate the infection). Cell type and time point are not known. The chain carries TRBV12-5 and TRBJ1-5, with 11 nucleotides matching TRBD1. The CDR3 DNA follows: TGTGCTAGTGGTAGGGGACAGGGGGATTATAGCAATCAGCCCCAGCATTTT. Protein sequence: CASGRGQGDYSNQPQHF.